This TCR beta chain is drawn from a study of cytomegalovirus exposure and HLA in healthy donors. On the study more broadly: From about 200 million T cells, an earlier analysis saw roughly 120 million unique TCR beta sequences. Study-wide points: An Asian-associated ancestry cluster reportedly showed fewer N-insertions than the approximately 630-donor mean in a later analysis. Accurate prediction of HLA-A and HLA-B alleles (for most subjects) was reportedly achieved from TCR beta sequences.

This CDR3 is built from 15 residues. V was pared by 5 bases and J by 3 bases, with 5 bases of the junction left unmatched. From germline, CDR1 is SGHNT and CDR2 YENEEA. Both 60 Vbeta primers and 13 Jbeta primers went into the PCR. The method was immunoSEQ multiplex PCR; TCRdb's version includes in-frame clones alone and lacks a portion of them. The repertoire table contains under 200,000 clones. Concerning this clone itself: The antigen is unknown.

This sequence originates from a woman under 30 in good health and CMV-seropositive. What was sequenced was PBMCs. This chain connects TRBV11-3 to TRBJ2-2; TRBD1 matches 8 bases. The DNA of the CDR3 is TGTGCCAGCAGCACCGGACAGGGTCACACCGGGGAGCTGTTTTTT. Translated: CASSTGQGHTGELFF.